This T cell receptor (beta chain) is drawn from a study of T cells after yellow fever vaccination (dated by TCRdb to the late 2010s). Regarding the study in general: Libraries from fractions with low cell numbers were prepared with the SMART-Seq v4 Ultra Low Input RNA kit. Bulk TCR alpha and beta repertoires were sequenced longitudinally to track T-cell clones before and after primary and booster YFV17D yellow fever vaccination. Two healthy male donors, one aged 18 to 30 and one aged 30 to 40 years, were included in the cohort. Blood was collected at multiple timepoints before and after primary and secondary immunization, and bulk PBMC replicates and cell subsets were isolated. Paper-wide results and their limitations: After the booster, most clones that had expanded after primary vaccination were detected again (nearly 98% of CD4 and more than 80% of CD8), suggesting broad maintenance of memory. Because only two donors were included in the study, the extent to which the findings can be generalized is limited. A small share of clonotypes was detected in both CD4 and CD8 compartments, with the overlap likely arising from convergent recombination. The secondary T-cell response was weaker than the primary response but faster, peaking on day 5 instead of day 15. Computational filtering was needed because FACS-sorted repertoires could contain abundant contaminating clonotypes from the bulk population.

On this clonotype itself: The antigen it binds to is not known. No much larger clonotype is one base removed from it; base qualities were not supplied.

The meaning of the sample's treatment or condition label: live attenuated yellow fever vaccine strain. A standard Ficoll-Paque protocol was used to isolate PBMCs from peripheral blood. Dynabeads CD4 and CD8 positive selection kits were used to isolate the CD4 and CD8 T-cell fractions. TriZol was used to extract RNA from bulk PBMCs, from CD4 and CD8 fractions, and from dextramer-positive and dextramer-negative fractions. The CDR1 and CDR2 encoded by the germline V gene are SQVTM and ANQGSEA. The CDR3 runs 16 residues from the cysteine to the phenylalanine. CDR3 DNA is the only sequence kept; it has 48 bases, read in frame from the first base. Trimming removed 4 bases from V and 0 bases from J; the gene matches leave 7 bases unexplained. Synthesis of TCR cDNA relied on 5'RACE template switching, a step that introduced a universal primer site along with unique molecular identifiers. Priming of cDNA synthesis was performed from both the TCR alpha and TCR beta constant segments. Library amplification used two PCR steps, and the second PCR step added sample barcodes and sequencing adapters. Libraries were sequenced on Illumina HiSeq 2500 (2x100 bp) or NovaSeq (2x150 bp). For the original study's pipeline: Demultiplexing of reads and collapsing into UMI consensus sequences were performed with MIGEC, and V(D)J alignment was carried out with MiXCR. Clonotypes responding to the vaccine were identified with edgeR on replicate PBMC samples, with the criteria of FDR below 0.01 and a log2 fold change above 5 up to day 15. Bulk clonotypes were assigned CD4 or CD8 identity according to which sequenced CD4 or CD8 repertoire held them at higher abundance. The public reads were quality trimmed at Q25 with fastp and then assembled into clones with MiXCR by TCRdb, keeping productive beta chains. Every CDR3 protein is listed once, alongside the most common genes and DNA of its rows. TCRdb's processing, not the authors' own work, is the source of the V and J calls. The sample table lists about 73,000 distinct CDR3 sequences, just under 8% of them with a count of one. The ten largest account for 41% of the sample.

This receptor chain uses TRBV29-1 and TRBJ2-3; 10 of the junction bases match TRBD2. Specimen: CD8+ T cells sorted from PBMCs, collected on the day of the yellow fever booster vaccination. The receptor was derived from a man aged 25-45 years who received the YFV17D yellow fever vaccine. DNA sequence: TGCAGCGTTGGGACTAGCGGAACCCCTAGCACAGATACGCAGTATTTT. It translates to CSVGTSGTPSTDTQYF.